The 18 T cell receptor beta chains presented below share a single source sample, sequenced in a study of regulatory T cells in long-lasting Graves disease. With iRepertoire HTBI primers and Arm-PCR of CDR3 regions, TCR beta libraries were built. A single record per CDR3 protein comes from TCRdb applying MiXCR to the multiplex PCR reads. The sample includes 500,000 to 800,000 distinct CDR3 sequences, 25% to 30% seen only once; the top ten take 35% to 55%. Time point in this sample: persistent/refractory GD, antithyroid drugs over 5 years with positive TRAb. Scientists built the TCR library using RNA that was extracted from PBMCs. Sequencing used peripheral blood mononuclear cells (PBMCs), obtained when the disease was refractory, from a patient treated with antithyroid drugs. The source of these receptors is a female donor with Graves disease.

The CDR3: CSAGLPGQGAGLSDEKLFF. DNA for the CDR3: TGCAGTGCGGGACTCCCCGGACAGGGGGCAGGTCTAAGCGATGAAAAACTGTTTTTT. This chain uses TRBV20-1 with TRBJ1-4; 11 nucleotides match TRBD1. CDR1 and CDR2 from the germline V gene are DFQATT and SNEGSKA (reference sequence). V lost 6 bases and J lost 6; bases outside the gene matches: 21. This CDR3 has 19 residues.

The CDR3 spells CASSLGGAAFF. DNA for the CDR3: TGTGCCAGCAGTTTAGGGGGAGCAGCTTTCTTT. This chain joins TRBV28 and TRBJ1-1; D is perhaps TRBD1 (5 bases). V lost 2 bases to trimming and J lost 10 bases, with 8 bases between them. Germline CDR1 MDHEN, CDR2 SYDVKM. There are 11 residues in the CDR3.

The CDR3 sequence: CASSHDRASNSPLHF. CDR3 bases: TGTGCCAGCTCACACGACCGGGCATCTAATTCACCCCTCCACTTT. This sequence joins TRBV18 and TRBJ1-6, with D unclear. Germline loops: CDR1 KGHSH, CDR2 LQKENI. Trimming shortened V by 4 bases and J by 6 bases, and 13 bases separated the two germline ends. The CDR3 runs to 15 residues.

The chain employs TRBV6-1 and TRBJ1-3; 9 positions match TRBD1. This CDR3 spans 16 amino acids. Trimming removed 1 base from V and 3 bases from J; junction bases left unmatched: 4. Germline CDR1 is MNHNS and CDR2 is SASEGT. As DNA, the CDR3 is TGTGCCAGCAGTGAAGTACAGGGGGCTTATGGAAACACCATATATTTT. Its translation: CASSEVQGAYGNTIYF.

This clonotype was seen only a few times. The chain has TRBV30 and TRBJ2-5; the match to TRBD1 covers 10 bases. The CDR3 is 15 residues long. From germline, CDR1 is GTSNPN and CDR2 SVGIG (reference sequence). V shed 1 base and J 4 bases; nucleotides not matched to a gene: 6. CDR3 nucleotides: TGTGCCTGGAGTGACCCGGGACAGGGGCGAGAGACCCAGTACTTC. Translated, it gives CAWSDPGQGRETQYF.

The chain has TRBV5-1 and TRBJ1-1; D might be TRBD1 (5 bases). V was shortened by 1 base and J by 4 bases, with 11 bases between the two germline ends. Germline V gene sequence: CDR1 SGHRS, CDR2 YFSETQ. The CDR3 runs to 14 residues. The CDR3 nucleotides read TGCGCCAGCAGCTTGAATCAGGGAATCACTGAAGCTTTCTTT. Translating gives CASSLNQGITEAFF.

This clonotype has a handful of counts. The chain couples TRBV7-9 to TRBJ1-2; D may be TRBD1 (5 bases). Deletions cut 6 bases from V and 4 bases from J, with 18 bases between. Germline CDR1 SEHNR, CDR2 FQNEAQ (reference sequence). The CDR3 sequence is 15 residues long. The CDR3 protein is CASSIIQTGLYGYTF. CDR3 nucleotides: TGTGCCAGCAGTATAATACAAACAGGACTCTATGGCTACACCTTC.

This clonotype has a handful of counts. The chain has TRBV3-1 and TRBJ1-2; D is undetermined. This CDR3 spans 11 amino acids. V was clipped by 0 bases and J by 6 bases, with 2 bases between them. Germline CDR1 and CDR2: LGHDT and YNNKEL (reference sequence). CDR3 amino acids: CASSQDHGYTF. The CDR3 region has the DNA TGTGCCAGCAGCCAAGATCATGGCTACACCTTC.

In regard to this clonotype: A read error may account for a junction end that differs from germline. This chain links TRBV19 with TRBJ1-1; D is ambiguous. This CDR3 is built from 15 residues. Germline V gene lookup returns CDR1 LNHDA and CDR2 SQIVND (reference sequence). The CDR3 loop reads CASSIEDLVWTEALF. DNA of the CDR3: TGTGCCAGTAGTATAGAGGATTTAGTGTGGACTGAAGCTCTCTTT. The full variable domain, with the rest looked up from reference TRBV19 and TRBJ1-1, is DGGITQSPKYLFRKEGQNVTLSCEQNLNHDAMYWYRQDPGQGLRLIYYSQIVNDFQKGDIAEGYSVSREKKESFPLTVTSAQKNPTAFYLCASSIEDLVWTEALFGQGTRLTVV.

V usage is TRBV7-3 and J usage is TRBJ1-1, with D tentatively TRBD1 (6 bases). The germline V and J ends were trimmed by 5 bases and 11 bases, with 24 bases remaining between them. The CDR3 sequence is 15 residues long. Per germline, CDR1 SGHTA and CDR2 FQGTGA. CDR3 coding DNA: TGTGCCAGCAGCCCCACAGGTCAGGGGACTTTGGAGGCTTTCTTT. It specifies CASSPTGQGTLEAFF.

This clonotype has a handful of counts. This rearrangement joins TRBV10-1 to TRBJ2-7, with D possibly being TRBD2 (6 bases). This CDR3 is 12 amino acids long. The V gene's germline CDR1 is WNHNN and CDR2 SYGVQD (reference sequence). Trimming removed 11 bases from V and 4 bases from J, with 15 bases in between. The CDR3 protein is CASSGGPYEQYF. CDR3 coding DNA: TGCGCCTCCTCCGGGGGTCCATACGAGCAGTACTTC.

The chain employs TRBV30 and TRBJ1-1, with a weak D call TRBD1 (5 bases). The germline V gene has CDR1 GTSNPN and CDR2 SVGIG (reference sequence). V was clipped by 5 bases and J by 11 bases, with 18 bases between them. The CDR3 is 12 amino acids. CDR3 sequence: CAWAAGPEGAFF. The CDR3 DNA follows: TGTGCCTGGGCGGCGGGGCCGGAGGGGGCTTTCTTT.

This clonotype was picked up a small number of times. The chain links TRBV7-9 to TRBJ2-7; tentatively, D is TRBD1 or TRBD2 (5 bases each). V gave up 5 bases and J gave up 4 bases, with 12 bases separating them. Germline V gene lookup returns CDR1 SEHNR and CDR2 FQNEAQ (reference sequence). The CDR3 has 13 residues. The DNA of the CDR3 is TGTGCCAGCAGCCGGGGACCAGCTTACGAGCAGTACTTC. It translates to CASSRGPAYEQYF.

The gene calls are TRBV27 and TRBJ2-7; 11 nucleotides align to TRBD2. V gave up 10 bases and J gave up 2 bases; unmatched junction bases: 4. CDR1 is MNHEY, CDR2 SMNVEV, per germline (reference sequence). CDR3 size: 13 residues. CDR3 coding DNA: TGTGCCACAAAGGGACTAGCGGCCTACGAGCAGTACTTC. Protein product: CATKGLAAYEQYF.

In its sample, this clonotype was seen a few times. V gene TRBV12-3 or TRBV12-4 combines with J gene TRBJ1-6; D may be TRBD1 (6 bases). The CDR3 is made up of 15 amino acids. The V gene lost 7 bases and the J gene lost 2 bases, with 12 bases spanning the gap. The CDR3 region is CASTRGRAYNSPLHF. CDR3 nucleotides: TGTGCCAGCACCCGGGGGCGGGCCTATAATTCACCCCTCCACTTT.

This clonotype has more than one count but fewer than ten. V is TRBV19 and J is TRBJ2-2; maybe TRBD2 (6 bases). The germline CDR1 and CDR2 sequences are LNHDA and SQIVND (reference sequence). V was pared by 6 bases and J by 0 bases, with 11 bases between. The CDR3 has 15 residues. CDR3: CASRVAETNTGELFF. CDR3 DNA: TGTGCCAGTAGGGTAGCGGAAACGAACACCGGGGAGCTGTTTTTT.

This chain joins TRBV30 and TRBJ1-2, with 9 bases that match TRBD1. Unmatched junction bases numbered 9, after V lost 4 bases and J lost 6 bases. CDR3 size: 14 residues. Per germline, CDR1 GTSNPN and CDR2 SVGIG (reference sequence). CDR3 sequence (DNA): TGTGCCTGGAACAGGGGGCGAGGAGTACATGGCTACACCTTC. Protein product: CAWNRGRGVHGYTF. The entire variable domain, with the rest obtained from reference TRBV30 and TRBJ1-2, is as follows: SQTIHQWPATLVQPVGSPLSLECTVEGTSNPNLYWYRQAAGRGLQLLFYSVGIGQISSEVPQNLSASRPQDRQFILSSKKLLLSDSGFYLCAWNRGRGVHGYTFGSGTRLTVV.

This sequence joins TRBV20-1 and TRBJ1-5; D uncertain. CDR3 size: 12 residues. V shed 6 bases and J shed 0 bases, with 6 bases lying between them. The V gene's germline CDR1 is DFQATT and CDR2 SNEGSKA (reference sequence). The CDR3 loop reads CSAPYSNQPQHF. CDR3 DNA sequence: TGCAGTGCCCCCTATAGCAATCAGCCCCAGCATTTT.